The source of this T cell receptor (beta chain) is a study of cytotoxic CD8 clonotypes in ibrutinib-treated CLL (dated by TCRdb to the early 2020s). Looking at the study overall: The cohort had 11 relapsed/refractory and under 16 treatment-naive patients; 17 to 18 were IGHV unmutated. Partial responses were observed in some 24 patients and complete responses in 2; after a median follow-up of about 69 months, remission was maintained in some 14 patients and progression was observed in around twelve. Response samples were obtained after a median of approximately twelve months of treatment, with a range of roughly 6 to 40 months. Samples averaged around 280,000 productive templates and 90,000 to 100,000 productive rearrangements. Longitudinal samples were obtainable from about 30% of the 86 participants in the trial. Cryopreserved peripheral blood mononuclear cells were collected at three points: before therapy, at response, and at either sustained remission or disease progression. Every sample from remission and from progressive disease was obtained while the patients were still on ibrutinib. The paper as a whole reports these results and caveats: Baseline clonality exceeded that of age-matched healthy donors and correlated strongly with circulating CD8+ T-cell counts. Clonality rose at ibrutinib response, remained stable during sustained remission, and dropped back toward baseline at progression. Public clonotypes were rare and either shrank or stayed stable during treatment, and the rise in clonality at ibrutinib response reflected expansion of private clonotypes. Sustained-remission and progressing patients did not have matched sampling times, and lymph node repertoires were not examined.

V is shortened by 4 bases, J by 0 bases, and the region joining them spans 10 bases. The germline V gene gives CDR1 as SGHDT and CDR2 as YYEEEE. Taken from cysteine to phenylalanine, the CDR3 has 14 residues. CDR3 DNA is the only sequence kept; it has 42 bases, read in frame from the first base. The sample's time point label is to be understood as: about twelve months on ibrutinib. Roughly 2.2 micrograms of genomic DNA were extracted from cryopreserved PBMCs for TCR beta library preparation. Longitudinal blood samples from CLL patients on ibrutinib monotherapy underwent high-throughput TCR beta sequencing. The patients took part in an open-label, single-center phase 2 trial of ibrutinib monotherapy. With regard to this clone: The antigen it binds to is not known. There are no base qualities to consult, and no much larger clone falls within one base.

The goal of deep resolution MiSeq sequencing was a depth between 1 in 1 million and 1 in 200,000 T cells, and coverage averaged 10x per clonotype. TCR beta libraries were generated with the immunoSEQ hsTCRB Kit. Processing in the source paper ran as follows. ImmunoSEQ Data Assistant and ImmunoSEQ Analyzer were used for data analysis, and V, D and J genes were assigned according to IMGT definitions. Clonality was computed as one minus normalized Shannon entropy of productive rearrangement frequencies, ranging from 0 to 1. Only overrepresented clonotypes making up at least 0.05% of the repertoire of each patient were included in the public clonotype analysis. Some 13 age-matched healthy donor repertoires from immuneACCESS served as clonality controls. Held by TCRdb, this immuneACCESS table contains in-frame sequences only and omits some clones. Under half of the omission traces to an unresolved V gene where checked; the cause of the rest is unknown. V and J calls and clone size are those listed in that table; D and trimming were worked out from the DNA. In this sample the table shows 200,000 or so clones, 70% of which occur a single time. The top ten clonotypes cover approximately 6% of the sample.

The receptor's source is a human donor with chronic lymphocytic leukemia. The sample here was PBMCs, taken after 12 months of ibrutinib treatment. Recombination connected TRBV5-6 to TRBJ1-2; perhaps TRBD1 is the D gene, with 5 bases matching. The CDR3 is CASSATVTNYGYTF. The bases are TGTGCCAGCAGCGCGACAGTTACTAACTATGGCTACACCTTC.